Listed below are T cell receptor beta chains from one sample, sequenced in a study of blood T cell repertoires in COVID-19. TCRdb's copy holds only in-frame clones and misses some; the assay was immunoSEQ multiplex PCR. The sample holds 370,000 or so clones; 87% are singletons and the top ten take 1.3%. Sequences were obtained from PBMCs or T cells enriched from blood (not recorded which). The receptors originated from a man between 25 and 39 years old who had recovered from COVID-19. Both conserved end residues are part of each CDR3. A D gene is named only where the DNA matches it firmly. Where a row states a size, it is once, few, many or the class of an expanded clone; other rows omit it.

clone_size j_call v_call d_call cdr3_aa cdr3_nt
- TRBJ1-6 TRBV30 - CAWVGQGDSPLHF TGTGCCTGGGTCGGGCAGGGTGATTCACCCCTCCACTTT
- TRBJ1-1 TRBV4-1 TRBD1 CASSGPTGLDTEAFF TGCGCCAGCAGCGGACCGACAGGGTTAGACACTGAAGCTTTCTTT
- TRBJ1-2 TRBV14 - CASSPLTGTYGYTF TGTGCCAGCAGCCCCCTCACAGGGACCTATGGCTACACCTTC
- TRBJ2-7 TRBV19 TRBD1 CASSIGTGDYEQYF TGTGCCAGTAGTATCGGGACAGGGGACTACGAGCAGTACTTC
- TRBJ1-5 TRBV30 TRBD1 CAWSEGLSGGQPQHF TGTGCCTGGAGTGAAGGACTTTCAGGGGGTCAGCCCCAGCATTTT
- TRBJ2-1 TRBV7-9 - CASSFSGQYNEQFF TGTGCCAGCAGCTTTAGCGGCCAGTACAATGAGCAGTTCTTC
- TRBJ1-3 TRBV7-2 - CASKTSWGGSGNTIYF TGTGCCAGCAAAACCTCCTGGGGCGGCTCTGGAAACACCATATATTTT
once TRBJ1-2 TRBV6-5 - CASSYSSFYGYTF TGTGCCAGCAGTTACTCGTCCTTCTATGGCTACACCTTC
once TRBJ2-6 TRBV9 TRBD1 CASRLGQGDDGANVLTF TGTGCCAGCAGACTGGGACAGGGTGATGACGGGGCCAACGTCCTGACTTTC
- TRBJ2-7 TRBV11-2 TRBD2 CASSSGLAGPGEQYF TGTGCCAGCAGCTCCGGACTAGCGGGTCCCGGGGAGCAGTACTTC
once TRBJ2-5 TRBV19 TRBD2 CASSINSRASGDEETQYF TGTGCCAGTAGTATCAACTCCCGGGCTAGCGGGGATGAAGAGACCCAGTACTTC
- TRBJ1-3 TRBV12-5 - CASGLAGGNTIYF TGTGCTAGTGGTTTGGCAGGAGGAAACACCATATATTTT
- TRBJ1-2 TRBV6-5 - CASRGYGYTF TGTGCCTCCCGAGGGTACGGCTACACCTTC
- TRBJ1-5 TRBV18 - CASSPGRNQPQHF TGTGCCAGCTCACCAGGCCGAAATCAGCCCCAGCATTTT
- TRBJ1-4 TRBV4-1 TRBD1 CASSQYRQGLNEKLFF TGCGCCAGCAGCCAATATAGACAGGGATTAAATGAAAAACTGTTTTTT
- TRBJ1-2 TRBV29-1 TRBD1 CSVEETGGAFYGYTF TGCAGCGTTGAAGAGACAGGGGGCGCTTTCTATGGCTACACCTTC
- TRBJ1-5 TRBV10-3 - CAISEGRGGSNQPQHF TGTGCCATCTCAGAGGGTCGGGGGGGCAGCAATCAGCCCCAGCATTTT
- TRBJ1-5 TRBV24-1 TRBD1 CATSEPTGGSNQPQHF TGTGCCACCAGTGAACCAACAGGGGGAAGCAATCAGCCCCAGCATTTT
few TRBJ1-6 TRBV29-1 TRBD1 CSPDRGIQNSPLHF TGCAGCCCTGACAGGGGAATCCAGAATTCACCCCTCCACTTT
- TRBJ1-2 TRBV19 - CASSLPMSGYTF TGTGCCAGTAGTCTCCCTATGAGCGGCTACACCTTC
- TRBJ1-1 TRBV7-9 - CASSPGQVNTEAFF TGTGCCAGCAGCCCCGGACAAGTGAACACTGAAGCTTTCTTT
- TRBJ2-5 TRBV27 - CASSSTPQGTQYF TGTGCCAGCAGTTCGACCCCCCAGGGGACCCAGTACTTC
- TRBJ1-1 TRBV4-3 - CASSHNLGVGEFTEAFF TGCGCCAGCAGCCATAATCTAGGGGTGGGTGAGTTCACTGAAGCTTTCTTT
few TRBJ1-1 TRBV11-2 - CASSFMGRTEAFF TGTGCCAGCAGCTTTATGGGGAGGACTGAAGCTTTCTTT
- TRBJ1-1 TRBV5-1 - CASSLSLAGQVDAEAFF TGCGCCAGCAGCTTGTCTCTGGCAGGGCAGGTAGACGCTGAAGCTTTCTTT
- TRBJ2-2 TRBV11-2 TRBD2 CASSLRPTSGRDTGELFF TGTGCCAGCAGCTTACGACCTACTAGCGGCCGAGACACCGGGGAGCTGTTTTTT
once TRBJ1-6 TRBV6-1 - CASSEDDLGGFSPLHF TGTGCCAGCAGTGAAGACGACCTCGGAGGTTTCTCACCCCTCCACTTT
- TRBJ1-2 TRBV9 - CASSAPGQKANYGYTF TGTGCCAGCAGCGCCCCCGGACAGAAAGCTAACTATGGCTACACCTTC
- TRBJ1-1 TRBV6-5 TRBD1 CASSPWTGAGLGAFF TGTGCCAGCAGTCCTTGGACAGGGGCTGGGCTGGGGGCTTTCTTT
- TRBJ1-1 TRBV4-2 - CASSQDLDTLNTEAFF TGTGCCAGCAGCCAAGATTTGGACACGTTGAACACTGAAGCTTTCTTT
- TRBJ2-1 TRBV5-1 - CASSFGGMEQFF TGCGCCAGCAGCTTTGGGGGGATGGAGCAGTTCTTC
- TRBJ2-1 TRBV11-3 - CASSLGRGPLPYNEQFF TGTGCCAGCAGCTTAGGTAGGGGCCCACTCCCCTACAATGAGCAGTTCTTC
once TRBJ2-3 TRBV4-2 TRBD2 CASSRTGLAGLSTDTQYF TGTGCCAGCTCGAGGACGGGACTAGCGGGGCTCAGCACAGATACGCAGTATTTT
- TRBJ1-5 TRBV11-3 TRBD1 CASSWPGGGRDQPQHF TGTGCCAGCAGCTGGCCAGGGGGTGGCCGGGATCAGCCCCAGCATTTT
- TRBJ1-4 TRBV5-1 - CASSPNPGTNEKLFF TGCGCCAGCAGCCCAAATCCGGGTACTAATGAAAAACTGTTTTTT
- TRBJ2-4 TRBV11-2 - CASSLDPASRQYF TGTGCCAGCAGCTTAGATCCGGCTAGCAGGCAGTACTTC
- TRBJ1-5 TRBV28 - CASSLAGSGVNQPQHF TGTGCCAGCAGTTTGGCTGGGTCGGGGGTTAATCAGCCCCAGCATTTT
- TRBJ2-3 TRBV18 - CASSPGRQGDTQYF TGTGCCAGCTCACCGGGCCGCCAGGGAGATACGCAGTATTTT
- TRBJ2-4 TRBV7-2 - CASSFPRHLAKNIQYF TGTGCCAGCAGCTTCCCGCGGCACCTAGCCAAAAACATTCAGTACTTC
- TRBJ2-5 TRBV11-3 - CASSPRRGDGETQYF TGTGCCAGCAGCCCCCGTCGCGGGGATGGAGAGACCCAGTACTTC
- TRBJ1-2 TRBV6-5 TRBD1 CASSQQGAWGYTF TGTGCCAGCAGTCAACAGGGGGCTTGGGGCTACACCTTC
- TRBJ2-3 TRBV19 TRBD2 CASSIFSGGPDTQYF TGTGCCAGTAGTATTTTTTCGGGGGGGCCAGATACGCAGTATTTT
- TRBJ2-7 TRBV18 TRBD1 CASSLPGQGAGEQYF TGTGCCAGCTCACTTCCGGGACAGGGGGCTGGCGAGCAGTACTTC
once TRBJ2-3 TRBV29-1 TRBD1 CSGRTRDRGIFTDTQYF TGCAGCGGCCGTACCCGGGACAGGGGGATTTTCACAGATACGCAGTATTTT
few TRBJ1-1 TRBV6-5 TRBD1 CASSWDRGGTEAFF TGTGCCAGCAGTTGGGACAGGGGCGGCACTGAAGCTTTCTTT
- TRBJ1-5 TRBV5-1 - CASSFSGGDQPQHF TGCGCCAGCAGCTTCAGTGGTGGAGACCAGCCCCAGCATTTT
few TRBJ1-2 TRBV12-3/TRBV12-4 - CASSSSVNYGYTF -
few TRBJ1-1 TRBV7-9 - CASGKEDTEAFF TGTGCCAGCGGAAAGGAGGACACTGAAGCTTTCTTT
- TRBJ1-3 TRBV5-4 TRBD1 CASSATGQGLSSGNTIYF TGTGCCAGCAGCGCCACGGGACAGGGGCTGAGCTCTGGAAACACCATATATTTT
- TRBJ1-5 TRBV19 - CASSAGTTSNQPQHF TGTGCCAGCAGCGCCGGGACAACTAGCAATCAGCCCCAGCATTTT
- TRBJ2-3 TRBV7-9 TRBD2 CASSSSGGGSTDTQYF TGTGCCAGCAGCTCCTCGGGGGGAGGGAGCACAGATACGCAGTATTTT
- TRBJ2-1 TRBV9 TRBD1 CASSVETGPWGNEQFF TGTGCCAGCAGCGTAGAGACAGGGCCTTGGGGGAATGAGCAGTTCTTC
- TRBJ1-2 TRBV5-1 - CASSLGGYNGYTF TGCGCCAGCAGCTTGGGAGGGTATAATGGCTACACCTTC
- TRBJ2-7 TRBV5-6 - CASSLAVPSPSYEQYF TGTGCCAGCAGCTTGGCGGTCCCGTCGCCGTCCTACGAGCAGTACTTC
- TRBJ1-5 TRBV7-9 - CASSPPGREDQPQHF TGTGCCAGCAGCCCCCCGGGGAGAGAAGATCAGCCCCAGCATTTT